These 4 T cell receptor beta chains were all obtained from the same sample, sequenced in a study of cytomegalovirus exposure and HLA in healthy donors (dated by TCRdb to 2017 to 2019). Libraries were built with the immunoSEQ multiplex PCR assay. For the multiplex PCR, a mixture combining 60 forward primers for TCR Vbeta segments and 13 reverse primers for TCR Jbeta segments was used. The clones in this table, taken by TCRdb from immuneACCESS, are in-frame only. Not every clone is retained; where verified, under half of the shortfall comes from an unresolved V gene, and the cause of the rest is unknown. The sample records fewer than 300,000 clones, 86% of which are singletons. The top ten hold around 4% of the sample. Sequencing used PBMCs. These receptor sequences come from a man aged 35 to 55 in good health and CMV-seropositive.

The gene calls are TRBV5-8 and TRBJ1-2; TRBD1 is a possible D gene (5 bases). This CDR3 is built from 13 residues. V was clipped by 3 bases and J by 7 bases, with 13 bases between them. Germline lookup yields CDR1 SGHTS and CDR2 YDEGEE. The CDR3 nucleotides are TGTGCCAGCAGCTCCCAGGGAATTGCTGGCTACACCTTC. Translated: CASSSQGIAGYTF.

As for this clone: This specimen includes other DNA sequences encoding the same CDR3. This rearrangement joins TRBV18 to TRBJ2-5, with a possible D match to TRBD2 (6 bases). CDR1 and CDR2 from the germline V gene are KGHSH and LQKENI. The CDR3 is made up of 13 amino acids. V lost 2 bases and J 3 bases, leaving 7 bases between the germline ends. The CDR3 protein is CASSPGGEETQYF. In DNA, the CDR3 is TGTGCCAGCTCACCAGGAGGGGAAGAGACCCAGTACTTC.

This clone was seen repeatedly, ten times or more. The CDR3 here is CASAEGSNTEAFF. In DNA form, the CDR3 reads TGTGCCAGTGCTGAAGGTAGCAACACTGAAGCTTTCTTT. This chain joins TRBV19 and TRBJ1-1; D gene unclear. Trimming left V 8 bases short and J 2 bases short, with 12 bases between. This CDR3 is 13 amino acids long. CDR1 is LNHDA, CDR2 SQIVND, per germline (reference sequence).

V and J are TRBV11-1 and TRBJ2-3; 8 positions agree with TRBD1. Trimming cost V 1 base and J 2 bases; bases outside gene matches: 2. This CDR3 contains 15 residues. Germline CDR1 and CDR2: SGHAT and FQDESV (reference sequence). CDR3 sequence: CASSLEDRATDTQYF. The CDR3, as DNA: TGTGCCAGCAGCTTAGAGGACAGGGCCACAGATACGCAGTATTTT.